This T cell receptor (beta chain) was recovered during a study of Ad26.COV2.S vaccination and SARS-CoV-2 variants. Across the whole study: The study gave Ad26.COV2.S intramuscularly, once or twice 56 days apart. Whole-study results and caveats: It was found that vaccine and placebo recipients had similar non-spike TCR breadth. The study found higher spike-specific TCR breadth in vaccine than placebo recipients.

Unmatched junction bases numbered 6, after V lost 4 bases and J lost 8 bases. The CDR3 is 14 amino acids. CDR1 and CDR2 from the germline V gene are SGHDN and FVKESK. Assay used: immunoSEQ multiplex PCR; TCRdb lists only in-frame clones, some missing. The sample has more than 300,000 clones, around 89% seen once. The treatment: roughly 20 received Ad26.COV2.S at low or high dose, single or two shots; 5 received placebo; per-sample allocation not given. The samples were gathered on day 63 after the first injection of vaccine or placebo. This vaccine is an Ad26 vector that expresses the Wuhan-strain SARS-CoV-2 spike. As regards this clone: Its antigen is currently unknown.

This rearrangement joins TRBV14 to TRBJ1-3; TRBD1 matches at 9 bases. Sample: peripheral blood, taken in a trial of Ad26.COV2.S vaccine versus placebo. This TCR derives from a person between 18 and 65 years old who received the Ad26.COV2.S COVID-19 vaccine or a placebo. CDR3 loop: CASSLGQGVYTIYF. For the CDR3, the DNA is TGTGCCAGCAGCCTGGGACAGGGTGTATACACCATATATTTT.